This is a list of T cell receptor beta chains from one sample in a study of blood T cell repertoires in COVID-19. Sequencing was performed with immunoSEQ multiplex PCR; in TCRdb, only in-frame clones are kept and a portion is missing. This sample yields over 60,000 clones, of which approximately 90% are seen a single time; 6.7% belongs to the top ten. Sequencing input: peripheral blood. These receptor sequences come from a woman of 80 years or more with active COVID-19. CDR3s include the opening cysteine and the closing phenylalanine or tryptophan. A D gene is named only where the DNA matches it firmly. The size of a clone is reported for some rows only, either as once, few or many, or as a class for expanded clones.

TRBJ1-1 TRBV27 once 13 NA CASSSRRGSQAFF TGTGCCAGCAGTTCCCGACGGGGATCCCAGGCTTTCTTT
TRBJ2-2 TRBV18 NA 15 TRBD2 CASSPVAGRTGELFF TGTGCCAGCTCACCAGTAGCGGGCAGGACCGGGGAGCTGTTTTTT
TRBJ2-7 TRBV5-1 NA 12 NA CASSATGYEQYF TGCGCCAGCAGCGCTACGGGGTACGAGCAGTACTTC
TRBJ2-7 TRBV19 NA 15 TRBD1 CASSPGTGPSYEQYF TGTGCCAGTAGTCCCGGGACAGGGCCTTCCTACGAGCAGTACTTC
TRBJ2-7 TRBV5-1 NA 17 TRBD2 CASSLWGLAGINYEQYF TGCGCCAGCAGCTTATGGGGACTAGCGGGAATAAACTACGAGCAGTACTTC
TRBJ1-4 TRBV5-4 once 15 TRBD1 CASSPGGLRGEKLFF TGTGCCAGCAGCCCGGGGGGGCTCAGGGGGGAAAAACTGTTTTTT
TRBJ1-1 TRBV7-7 NA 13 NA CASSPQPGHGLFF TGTGCTAGCAGCCCCCAACCGGGACACGGTTTGTTCTTT
TRBJ1-2 TRBV6-5 NA 13 TRBD1 CASHEGTGDGYTF TGTGCCAGCCATGAGGGGACAGGGGATGGCTACACCTTC
TRBJ2-7 TRBV2 few 11 NA CASSNTYEQYF TGTGCCAGCAGTAACACCTACGAGCAGTACTTC
TRBJ2-3 TRBV28 NA 16 NA CASSWKLGTSTDTQYF TGTGCCAGCAGTTGGAAACTAGGTACCAGCACAGATACGCAGTATTTT
TRBJ2-1 TRBV2 NA 13 TRBD2 CASLRTSANEQFF TGTGCCAGCCTGAGGACTAGCGCCAATGAGCAGTTCTTC
TRBJ2-5 TRBV27 once 16 TRBD2 CASSRTSGHDTETQYF TGTGCCAGCAGTCGGACTAGCGGCCATGATACGGAGACCCAGTACTTC